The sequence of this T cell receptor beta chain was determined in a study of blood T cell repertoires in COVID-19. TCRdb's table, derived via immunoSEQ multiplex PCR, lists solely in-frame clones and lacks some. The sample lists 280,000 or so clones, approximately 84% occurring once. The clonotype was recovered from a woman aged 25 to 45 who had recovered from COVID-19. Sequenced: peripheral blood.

CDR3 protein: CASSLDPVGGNEQFF. The CDR3, as DNA: TGTGCCAGCAGCTTAGATCCTGTGGGGGGCAATGAGCAGTTCTTC. This chain connects TRBV11-2 to TRBJ2-1; D is perhaps TRBD2 (6 bases). The CDR3 is 15 residues long. Germline V lookup: CDR1 SGHAT, CDR2 FQNNGV. Trimming left V 0 bases short and J 6 bases short, with 12 bases between.